This TCR beta chain originates from a study of technical replicates of blood from a few donors. The table came from immunoSEQ multiplex PCR; TCRdb's copy has only in-frame clones and leaves some out. Of tens of thousands of clones in the sample, roughly 98% were seen once. The V gene lost 6 bases and the J gene lost 1 base, with 14 bases spanning the gap. Germline CDR1 is LNHDA and CDR2 is SQIVND (reference sequence). The CDR3 length is 15 residues. What was sequenced was T cells isolated from PBMCs. The rearrangement joins TRBV19 to TRBJ2-3, with D possibly TRBD2 on 7 matching bases. This clonotype was sampled from a human donor in good health. As DNA, the CDR3 is TGTGCCAGTAGGGGCGGGGGCTTAGGCACAGATACGCAGTATTTT. Translating it yields CASRGGGLGTDTQYF. The full variable domain, completed using reference TRBV19 and TRBJ2-3, is DGGITQSPKYLFRKEGQNVTLSCEQNLNHDAMYWYRQDPGQGLRLIYYSQIVNDFQKGDIAEGYSVSREKKESFPLTVTSAQKNPTAFYLCASRGGGLGTDTQYFGPGTRLTVL.